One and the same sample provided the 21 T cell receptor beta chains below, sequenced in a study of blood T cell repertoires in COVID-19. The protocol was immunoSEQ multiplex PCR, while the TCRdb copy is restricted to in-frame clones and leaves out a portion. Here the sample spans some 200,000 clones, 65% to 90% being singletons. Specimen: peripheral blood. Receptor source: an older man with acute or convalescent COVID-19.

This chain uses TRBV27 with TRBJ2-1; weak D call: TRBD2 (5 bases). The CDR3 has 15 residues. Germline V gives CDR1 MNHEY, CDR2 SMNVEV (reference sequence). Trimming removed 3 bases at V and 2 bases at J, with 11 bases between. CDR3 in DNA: TGTGCCAGCAGTTTCTCCGGGGTTCCCTACAATGAGCAGTTCTTC. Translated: CASSFSGVPYNEQFF.

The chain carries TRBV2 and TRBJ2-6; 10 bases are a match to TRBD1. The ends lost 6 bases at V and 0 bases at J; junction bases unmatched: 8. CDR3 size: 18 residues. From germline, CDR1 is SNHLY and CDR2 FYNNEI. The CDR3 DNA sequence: TGTGCCAGCAGGGGGGGACAGGGGAGGCACTCTGGGGCCAACGTCCTGACTTTC. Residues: CASRGGQGRHSGANVLTF.

CDR3 loop: CASIPSAGGRAFF. CDR3 DNA: TGTGCCAGCATCCCGAGCGCAGGGGGACGAGCTTTCTTT. This sequence joins TRBV11-1 and TRBJ1-1; 7 positions agree with TRBD1. The V segment lost 7 bases and the J segment 10 bases; nucleotides outside the gene matches: 12. The CDR3 is 13 amino acids. CDR1 and CDR2 (germline): SGHAT, FQDESV (reference sequence).

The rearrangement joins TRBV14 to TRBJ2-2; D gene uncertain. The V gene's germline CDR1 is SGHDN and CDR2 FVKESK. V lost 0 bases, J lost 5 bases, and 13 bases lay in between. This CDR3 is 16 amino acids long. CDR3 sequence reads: CASSQESRLRTGELFF. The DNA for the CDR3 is TGTGCCAGCAGCCAAGAGTCTAGGTTGAGAACCGGGGAGCTGTTTTTT. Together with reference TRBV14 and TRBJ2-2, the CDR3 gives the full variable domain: EAGVTQFPSHSVIEKGQTVTLRCDPISGHDNLYWYRRVMGKEIKFLLHFVKESKQDESGMPNNRFLAERTGGTYSTLKVQPAELEDSGVYFCASSQESRLRTGELFFGEGSRLTVL.

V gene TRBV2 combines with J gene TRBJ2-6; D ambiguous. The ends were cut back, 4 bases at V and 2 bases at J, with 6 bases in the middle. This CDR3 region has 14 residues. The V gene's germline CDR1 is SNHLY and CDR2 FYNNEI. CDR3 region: CASSVSTGANVLTF. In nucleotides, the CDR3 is TGTGCCAGCAGTGTGTCCACTGGGGCCAACGTCCTGACTTTC.

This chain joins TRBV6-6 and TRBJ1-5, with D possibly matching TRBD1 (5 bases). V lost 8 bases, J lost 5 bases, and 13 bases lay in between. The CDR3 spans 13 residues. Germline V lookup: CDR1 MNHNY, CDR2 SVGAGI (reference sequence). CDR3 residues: CASSTVGDQPQHF. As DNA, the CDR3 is TGTGCCAGCTCGACAGTCGGCGATCAGCCCCAGCATTTT.

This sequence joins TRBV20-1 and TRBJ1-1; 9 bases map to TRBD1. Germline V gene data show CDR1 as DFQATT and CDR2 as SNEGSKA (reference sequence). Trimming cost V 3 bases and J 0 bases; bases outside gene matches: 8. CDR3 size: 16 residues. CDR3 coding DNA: TGCAGTGCTAGTGGGACAGGGAGTACCATGAACACTGAAGCTTTCTTT. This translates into CSASGTGSTMNTEAFF.

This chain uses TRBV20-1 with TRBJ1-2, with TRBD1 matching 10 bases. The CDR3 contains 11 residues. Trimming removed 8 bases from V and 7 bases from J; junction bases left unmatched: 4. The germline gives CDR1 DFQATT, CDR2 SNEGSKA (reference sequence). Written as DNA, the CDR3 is TGCAGTTTGGACAGGGGGGCTGGCTACACCTTC. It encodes CSLDRGAGYTF.

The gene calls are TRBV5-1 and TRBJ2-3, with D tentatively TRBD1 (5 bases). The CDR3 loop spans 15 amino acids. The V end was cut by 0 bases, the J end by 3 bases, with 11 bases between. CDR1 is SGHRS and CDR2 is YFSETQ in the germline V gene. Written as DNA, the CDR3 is TGCGCCAGCAGCTTGGGTCGGAAGGGGACAGATACGCAGTATTTT. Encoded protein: CASSLGRKGTDTQYF.

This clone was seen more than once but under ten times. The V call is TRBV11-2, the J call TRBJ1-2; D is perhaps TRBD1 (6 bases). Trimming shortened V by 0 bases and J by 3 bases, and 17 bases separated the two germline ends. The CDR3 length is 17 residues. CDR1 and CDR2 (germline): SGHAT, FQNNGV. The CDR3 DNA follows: TGTGCCAGCAGCTTAGATTTGGGGACCGGGGGGCACTATGGCTACACCTTC. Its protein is CASSLDLGTGGHYGYTF.

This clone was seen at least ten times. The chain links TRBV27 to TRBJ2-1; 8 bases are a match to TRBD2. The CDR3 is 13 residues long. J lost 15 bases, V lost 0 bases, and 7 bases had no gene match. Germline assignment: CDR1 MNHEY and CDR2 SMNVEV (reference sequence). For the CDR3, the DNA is TGTGCCAGCAGTTTATCGACCAGCGGGAGTCGGTTCTTC. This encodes CASSLSTSGSRFF.

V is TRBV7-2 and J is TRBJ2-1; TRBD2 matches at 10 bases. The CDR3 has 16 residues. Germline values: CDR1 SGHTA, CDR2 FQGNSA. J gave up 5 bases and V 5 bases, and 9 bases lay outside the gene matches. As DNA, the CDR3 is TGTGCCAGCAGCCCTTCCGTAGCGGGAGGAGACAATGAGCAGTTCTTC. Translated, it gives CASSPSVAGGDNEQFF.

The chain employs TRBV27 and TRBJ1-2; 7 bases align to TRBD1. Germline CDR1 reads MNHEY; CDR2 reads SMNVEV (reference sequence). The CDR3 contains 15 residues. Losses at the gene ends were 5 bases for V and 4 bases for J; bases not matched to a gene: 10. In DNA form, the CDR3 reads TGTGCCAGCAGTCAAGACAGGGTCGCCGTCTATGGCTACACCTTC. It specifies CASSQDRVAVYGYTF.

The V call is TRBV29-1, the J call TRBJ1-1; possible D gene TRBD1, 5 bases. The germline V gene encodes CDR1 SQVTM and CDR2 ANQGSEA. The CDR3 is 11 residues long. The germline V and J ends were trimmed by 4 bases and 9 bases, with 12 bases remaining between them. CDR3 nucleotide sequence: TGCAGCGTTGCAACGACAGTGCAAGCTTTCTTT. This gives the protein CSVATTVQAFF.

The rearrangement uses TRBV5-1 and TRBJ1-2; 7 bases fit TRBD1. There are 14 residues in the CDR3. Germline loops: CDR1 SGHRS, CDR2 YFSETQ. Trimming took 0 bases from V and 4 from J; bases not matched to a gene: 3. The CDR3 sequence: CASSLVGTAYGYTF. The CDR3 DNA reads TGCGCCAGCAGCTTGGTCGGGACAGCCTATGGCTACACCTTC.

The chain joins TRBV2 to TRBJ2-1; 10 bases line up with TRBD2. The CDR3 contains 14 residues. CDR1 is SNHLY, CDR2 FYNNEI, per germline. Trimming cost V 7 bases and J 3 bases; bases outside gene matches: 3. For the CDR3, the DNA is TGTGCCAGCACCCTAGCGGGAGACTACAATGAGCAGTTCTTC. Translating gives CASTLAGDYNEQFF.

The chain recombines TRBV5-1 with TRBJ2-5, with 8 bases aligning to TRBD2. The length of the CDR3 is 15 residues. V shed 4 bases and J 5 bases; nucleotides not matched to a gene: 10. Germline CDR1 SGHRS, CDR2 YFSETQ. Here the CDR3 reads CASSTGSGGWETQYF. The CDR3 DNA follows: TGCGCCAGCAGCACGGGAAGCGGGGGTTGGGAGACCCAGTACTTC.

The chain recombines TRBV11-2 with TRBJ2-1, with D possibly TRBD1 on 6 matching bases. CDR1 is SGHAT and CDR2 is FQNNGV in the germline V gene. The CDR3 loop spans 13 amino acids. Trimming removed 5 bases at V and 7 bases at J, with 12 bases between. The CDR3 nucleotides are TGTGCCAGCAGCCAACAGGGATGGAATGAGCAGTTCTTC. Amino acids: CASSQQGWNEQFF.

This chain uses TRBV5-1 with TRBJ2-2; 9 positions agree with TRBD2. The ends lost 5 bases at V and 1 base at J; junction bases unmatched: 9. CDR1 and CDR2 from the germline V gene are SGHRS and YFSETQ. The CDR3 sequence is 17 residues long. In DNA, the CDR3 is TGCGCCAGCAGGAGAGGTCTAGCGGGAATGAACACCGGGGAGCTGTTTTTT. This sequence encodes CASRRGLAGMNTGELFF.

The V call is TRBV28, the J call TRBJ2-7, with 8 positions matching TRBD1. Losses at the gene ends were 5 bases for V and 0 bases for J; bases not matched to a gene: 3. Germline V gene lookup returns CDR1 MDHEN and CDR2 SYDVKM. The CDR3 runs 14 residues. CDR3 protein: CASSGQGSSYEQYF. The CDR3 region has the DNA TGTGCCAGCAGTGGACAGGGAAGCTCCTACGAGCAGTACTTC.

CDR3 region: CAISEGRLETQYF. DNA of the CDR3: TGTGCCATCAGTGAGGGCAGACTAGAGACCCAGTACTTC. The chain carries TRBV10-3 and TRBJ2-5; D uncertain. Trimming stripped 2 bases from V and 4 bases from J, with 8 bases between. The germline V gene has CDR1 ENHRY and CDR2 SYGVKD. The CDR3 length is 13 residues.